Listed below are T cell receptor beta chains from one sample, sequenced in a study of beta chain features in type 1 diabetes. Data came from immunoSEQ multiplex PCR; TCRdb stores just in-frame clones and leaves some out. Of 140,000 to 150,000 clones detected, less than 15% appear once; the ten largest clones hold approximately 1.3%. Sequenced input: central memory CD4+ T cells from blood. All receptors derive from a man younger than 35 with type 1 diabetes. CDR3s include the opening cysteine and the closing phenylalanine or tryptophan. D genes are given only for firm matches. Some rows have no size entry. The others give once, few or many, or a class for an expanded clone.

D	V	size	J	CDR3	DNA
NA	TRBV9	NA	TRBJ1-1	CASSAQGNTEAFF	TGTGCCAGCAGCGCACAGGGAAACACTGAAGCTTTCTTT
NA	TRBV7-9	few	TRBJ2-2	CASSLNTGELFF	TGTGCCAGCAGCTTAAACACCGGGGAGCTGTTTTTT
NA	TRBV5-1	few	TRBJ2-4	CASSSTGTVPNIQYF	TGCGCCAGCAGCTCTACCGGGACGGTACCAAACATTCAGTACTTC
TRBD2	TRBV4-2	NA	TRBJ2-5	CASSQDRASGGQETQYF	TGTGCCAGCAGCCAAGATCGGGCTAGCGGGGGTCAAGAGACCCAGTACTTC
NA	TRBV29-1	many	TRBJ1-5	CSVSGQGGNQPQHF	TGCAGCGTCTCGGGCCAGGGAGGCAATCAGCCCCAGCATTTT
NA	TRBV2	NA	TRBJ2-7	CASKTSGASTYEQYF	TGTGCCAGCAAGACCTCAGGGGCATCAACCTACGAGCAGTACTTC
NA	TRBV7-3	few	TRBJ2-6	CASSYQSGERGANVLTF	TGTGCCAGCAGCTATCAATCAGGGGAACGTGGGGCCAACGTCCTGACTTTC
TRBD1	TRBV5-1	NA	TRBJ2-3	CASSLAGQGADTQYF	TGCGCCAGCAGCTTGGCCGGACAGGGGGCAGATACGCAGTATTTT
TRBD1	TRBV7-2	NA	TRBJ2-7	CASSPGGYEQYF	TGTGCCAGCAGCCCAGGGGGCTACGAGCAGTACTTC
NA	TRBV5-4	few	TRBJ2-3	CASSLRDQGTQYF	TGTGCCAGCAGCTTGAGGGACCAAGGTACGCAGTATTTT
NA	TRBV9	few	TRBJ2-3	CASSVYGTDTQYF	TGTGCCAGCAGCGTATATGGCACAGATACGCAGTATTTT
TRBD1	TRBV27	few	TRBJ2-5	CASSIGTGGMSQYF	TGTGCCAGCAGTATCGGGACAGGGGGCATGTCCCAGTACTTC
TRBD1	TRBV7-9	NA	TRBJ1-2	CASSATGGVPGYTF	TGTGCCAGCAGCGCCACAGGGGGTGTTCCTGGCTACACCTTC
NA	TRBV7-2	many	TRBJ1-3	CASSLDKGSGNTIYF	TGTGCCAGCAGCTTAGACAAGGGCTCTGGAAACACCATATATTTT
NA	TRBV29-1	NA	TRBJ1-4	CSVGRGNNEKLFF	TGCAGCGTTGGTCGCGGAAATAATGAAAAACTGTTTTTT
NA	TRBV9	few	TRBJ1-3	CASSVGNDGNTIYF	TGTGCCAGCAGCGTAGGTAATGATGGAAACACCATATATTTT
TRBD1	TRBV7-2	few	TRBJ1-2	CASSPRTGGNHGYTF	TGTGCCAGCAGCCCCCGGACAGGGGGCAACCATGGCTACACCTTC
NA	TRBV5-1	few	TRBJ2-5	CASSLRDLGTQYF	TGCGCCAGCAGCTTGAGAGATCTAGGGACCCAGTACTTC
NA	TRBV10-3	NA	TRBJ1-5	CAINDGGEQPQHF	TGTGCCATCAATGACGGAGGGGAGCAGCCCCAGCATTTT
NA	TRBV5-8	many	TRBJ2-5	CASTLVTGTYF	TGTGCCAGCACCCTAGTAACAGGGACGTACTTC
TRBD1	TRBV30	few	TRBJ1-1	CAWSVKTGRTEAFF	TGTGCCTGGAGTGTCAAGACAGGGCGGACTGAAGCTTTCTTT
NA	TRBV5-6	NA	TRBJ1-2	CASSFDSAYGYTF	TGTGCCAGCAGCTTTGACAGTGCCTATGGCTACACCTTC
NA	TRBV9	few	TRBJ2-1	CASSPRDKVTGEQFF	TGTGCCAGCAGCCCACGGGACAAGGTCACAGGGGAGCAGTTCTTC
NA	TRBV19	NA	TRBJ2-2	CASSRQSANTGELFF	TGTGCCAGTAGTAGACAGAGCGCGAACACCGGGGAGCTGTTTTTT
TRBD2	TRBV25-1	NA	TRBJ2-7	CASSELAGGTSYEQYF	TGTGCCAGCAGTGAACTAGCGGGGGGCACCTCCTACGAGCAGTACTTC
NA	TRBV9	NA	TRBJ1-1	CASTLGNVGNTEAFF	TGTGCCAGCACCCTGGGAAACGTGGGAAACACTGAAGCTTTCTTT
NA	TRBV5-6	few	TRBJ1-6	CASSLSQDSPLHF	TGTGCCAGCAGCTTGTCCCAAGATTCACCCCTCCACTTT
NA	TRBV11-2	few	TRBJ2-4	CASSLGSEVIQYF	TGTGCCAGCAGCTTAGGTTCAGAGGTCATTCAGTACTTC
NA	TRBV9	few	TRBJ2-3	CASSMRDPATDTQYF	TGTGCCAGCAGCATGCGGGACCCAGCCACAGATACGCAGTATTTT
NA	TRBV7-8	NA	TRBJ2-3	CASSLSADTQYF	TGTGCCAGCAGCCTTAGCGCAGATACGCAGTATTTT
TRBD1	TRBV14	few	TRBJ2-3	CASSPMGQGKADTQYF	TGTGCCAGCAGCCCTATGGGACAGGGGAAGGCAGATACGCAGTATTTT
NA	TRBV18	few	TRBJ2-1	CASSPENEQFF	TGTGCCAGCTCACCCGAAAATGAGCAGTTCTTC
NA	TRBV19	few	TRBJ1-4	CASSRRAVPDEKLFF	TGTGCCAGTAGCCGGAGGGCAGTTCCGGATGAAAAACTGTTTTTT
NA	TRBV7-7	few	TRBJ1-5	CASSPGGGQRENSNQPQHF	TGTGCCAGCAGCCCGGGAGGGGGGCAACGAGAGAATAGCAATCAGCCCCAGCATTTT
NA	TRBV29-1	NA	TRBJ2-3	CSAVTGTSTDTQYF	TGCAGCGCCGTGACAGGGACTAGCACAGATACGCAGTATTTT
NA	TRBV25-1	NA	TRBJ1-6	CASRTTNSPLHF	TGTGCCAGCCGGACGACTAATTCACCCCTCCACTTT
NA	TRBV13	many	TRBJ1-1	CASSPVTARVTEAFF	TGTGCCAGCAGCCCAGTGACTGCCCGGGTCACTGAAGCTTTCTTT
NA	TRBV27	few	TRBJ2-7	CASSSGVGREQYF	TGTGCCAGCAGTTCTGGAGTGGGGCGCGAGCAGTACTTC
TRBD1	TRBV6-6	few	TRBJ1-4	CASSYLDRGEKLFF	TGTGCCAGCAGTTACTTGGACAGGGGGGAAAAACTGTTTTTT
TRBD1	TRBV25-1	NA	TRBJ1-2	CASWDRIYGYTF	TGTGCCAGCTGGGACAGGATCTATGGCTACACCTTC
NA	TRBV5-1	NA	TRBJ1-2	CASSETETYGYTF	TGCGCCAGCAGCGAGACAGAAACCTATGGCTACACCTTC
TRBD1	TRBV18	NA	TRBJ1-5	CASSRDDRDQPQHF	TGTGCCAGCTCTCGCGATGACAGGGATCAGCCCCAGCATTTT
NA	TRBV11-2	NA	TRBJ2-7	CASSLGKTPYEQYF	TGTGCCAGCAGCTTAGGGAAAACACCCTACGAGCAGTACTTC
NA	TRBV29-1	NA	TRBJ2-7	CSVGGEGAYEQYF	TGCAGCGTAGGGGGAGAGGGCGCCTACGAGCAGTACTTC
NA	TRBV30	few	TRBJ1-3	CAWTYSGSGNTIYF	TGTGCCTGGACCTACAGCGGCTCTGGAAACACCATATATTTT
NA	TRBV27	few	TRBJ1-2	CASSLFRDYGYTF	TGTGCCAGCAGTTTATTCAGAGACTATGGCTACACCTTC
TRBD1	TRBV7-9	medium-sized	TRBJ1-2	CASSPWTGGGYTF	TGTGCCAGCAGCCCCTGGACAGGGGGAGGCTACACCTTC
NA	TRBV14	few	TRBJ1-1	CASSQVGPTEAFF	TGTGCCAGCAGCCAAGTGGGTCCCACTGAAGCTTTCTTT
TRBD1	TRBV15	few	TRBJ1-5	CATSSDPTGDQPQHF	TGTGCCACCAGCAGCGACCCAACAGGGGATCAGCCCCAGCATTTT
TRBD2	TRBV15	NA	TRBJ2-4	CATSEAGGLAKNIQYF	TGTGCCACCAGCGAAGCGGGGGGCCTAGCCAAAAACATTCAGTACTTC